The entry below describes one T cell receptor (beta chain). The antigen is unknown. The sample comes from a study of T cell responses to AZD1222 COVID-19 vaccine. Study overall: Second-dose intervals of approximately 4 or approximately 12 weeks were pooled.

Per germline, CDR1 SGHVS and CDR2 FQNEAQ. Trimming pared 1 base from V and 0 bases from J, leaving 10 bases between. The CDR3 sequence is 16 residues long. General observations from the study: Variant regions that are unmutated are reportedly the target of nearly half of spike-specific TCRs. The peak T cell response came first, and repertoires were sampled only after it.

Assay: immunoSEQ multiplex PCR; the TCRdb copy retains only in-frame clones and omits some. The repertoire holds 65,000 to 80,000 clones, with around 87% as singletons. The source was peripheral blood, collected on day 0 of AZD1222 vaccination. V usage is TRBV7-8 and J usage is TRBJ1-5, with D possibly TRBD1 on 6 matching bases. The TCR comes from an adult in good health. The CDR3 is CASSLVRTVSNQPQHF. The CDR3 coding sequence is TGTGCCAGCAGCTTAGTGCGGACAGTTAGCAATCAGCCCCAGCATTTT.